This T cell receptor beta chain was sequenced in a study of metastatic and nonmetastatic thyroid tumors. At the level of the study: Peripheral blood and tumor or nodule samples from malignant and benign thyroid patients were compared. Findings and caveats of the study: It was reportedly found that TCR beta diversity was significantly higher in malignant thyroid tumors than in benign nodules, a difference seen in both blood and tumor samples.

No treatment of any kind had been given to any patient before thyroid surgery. Original analysis: The study built a papillary thyroid cancer distant-metastasis classifier from CDR3 differences across clinicopathological groups. TCRdb re-clonotyped the PCR reads via MiXCR. The V and J calls and clone size come from TCRdb's table, not from the authors' own analysis. The sample records around 18,000 clones, around 28% being singletons. Looked up from germline, CDR1 is LGHDT and CDR2 is YNNKEL (reference sequence). V lost 6 bases, J lost 7 bases, and 19 bases lay in between. This CDR3 contains 15 residues. Ten or more counts support this clone. As yet, its antigen is unknown.

Sample: tumor tissue. The chain recombines TRBV3-1 with TRBJ2-1, with D maybe TRBD1 (6 bases). The TCR originated in a female donor with papillary thyroid cancer or a benign thyroid nodule (not recorded which). Some clones in this sample may be carry-over from other donors' samples. DNA for the CDR3: TGTGCCAGCAGTGAGAATACCGGGACACTTAATGAGCAGTTCTTC. The encoded protein is CASSENTGTLNEQFF.